This entry concerns a single T cell receptor beta chain. Antigen unknown. The entry originates in a study of cytomegalovirus exposure and HLA in healthy donors. The overall study: The 120 validation repertoires matched the roughly 670 first-cohort repertoires in platform, a later analysis reported. Broader study findings: There were 164 TCR beta chains listed as cytomegalovirus-associated.

The donors belonged to the roughly 110-subject validation cohort, separate from the approximately 700-subject first cohort. Sequencing was performed with immunoSEQ multiplex PCR; in TCRdb, only in-frame clones are kept and a portion is missing. The sample has 70,000 to 75,000 clones, just under 95% seen once. Trimming left V 5 bases short and J 0 bases short, with 10 bases between. The length of the CDR3 is 15 residues. Germline V gene sequence: CDR1 LNHDA, CDR2 SQIVND (reference sequence). The clonotype comes from a man aged 18 to 35 in good health and CMV-seropositive. The chain employs TRBV19 and TRBJ1-4; no reliable D call. The specimen sequenced was PBMCs. CDR3 residues: CASSPGDATNEKLFF. The CDR3 DNA sequence: TGTGCCAGTAGTCCCGGAGATGCAACTAATGAAAAACTGTTTTTT.